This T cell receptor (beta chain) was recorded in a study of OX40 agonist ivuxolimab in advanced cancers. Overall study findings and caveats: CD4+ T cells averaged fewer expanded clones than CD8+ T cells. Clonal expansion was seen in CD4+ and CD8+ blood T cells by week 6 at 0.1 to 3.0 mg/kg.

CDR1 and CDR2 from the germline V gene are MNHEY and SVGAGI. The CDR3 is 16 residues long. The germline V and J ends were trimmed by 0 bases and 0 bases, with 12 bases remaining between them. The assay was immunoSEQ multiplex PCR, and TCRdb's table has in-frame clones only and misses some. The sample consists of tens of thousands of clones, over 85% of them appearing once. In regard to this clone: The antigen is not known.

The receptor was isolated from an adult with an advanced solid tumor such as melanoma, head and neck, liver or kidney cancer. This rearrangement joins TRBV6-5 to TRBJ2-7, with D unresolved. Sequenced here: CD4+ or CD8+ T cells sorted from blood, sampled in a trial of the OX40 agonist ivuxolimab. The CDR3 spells CASSYSKGIFSYEQYF. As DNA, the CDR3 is TGTGCCAGCAGTTACTCGAAAGGGATATTCTCCTACGAGCAGTACTTC.